This T cell receptor (beta chain) was documented in a study of blood T cell repertoires in COVID-19. Study-level background: Sites across the United States, Italy and Spain contributed samples from acute and convalescent COVID-19. PBMCs, B-cell-depleted T cells, or T cells were the source of the cDNA or gDNA that made up the material.

In the original processing: Reference gene primer amplification gave estimated nucleated cell counts. TCRdb's table, derived via immunoSEQ multiplex PCR, lists solely in-frame clones and lacks some. V, J and clone size are those of that table, while D and trimming were read from the DNA. The profile shows around 50,000 clones, 88% of them singletons. Germline V gives CDR1 SGHTA, CDR2 FQGNSA. V lost 3 bases to trimming and J lost 2 bases, with 13 bases between them. The length of the CDR3 is 16 residues. Source material: peripheral blood. The chain couples TRBV7-2 to TRBJ2-2; possibly TRBD1 for D (6 bases). This sequence was found in a human donor in a cohort sampled during active COVID-19. CDR3: CASSFRGSRNTGELFF. The CDR3 bases are TGTGCCAGCAGCTTTAGGGGGAGCAGAAACACCGGGGAGCTGTTTTTT.